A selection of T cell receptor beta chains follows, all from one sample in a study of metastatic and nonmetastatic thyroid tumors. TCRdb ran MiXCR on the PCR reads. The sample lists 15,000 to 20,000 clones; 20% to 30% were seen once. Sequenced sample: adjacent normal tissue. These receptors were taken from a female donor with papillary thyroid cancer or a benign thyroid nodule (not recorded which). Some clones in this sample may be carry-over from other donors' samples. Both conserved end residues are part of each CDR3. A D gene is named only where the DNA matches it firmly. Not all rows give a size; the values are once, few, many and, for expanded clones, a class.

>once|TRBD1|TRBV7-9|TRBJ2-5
TGTGCCAGCAGTCTACAGGGGATGGGAGAGACCCAGTACTTC
CASSLQGMGETQYF
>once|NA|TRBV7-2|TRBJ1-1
TGTGCCAGCCAAGGACATTCTTCGAACACTGAAGCTTTCTTT
CASQGHSSNTEAFF
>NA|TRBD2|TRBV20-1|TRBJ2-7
TGCAGCGCTGAAAGGACTAGCGGGGCCAGCTCCTACGAGCAGTACTTC
CSAERTSGASSYEQYF
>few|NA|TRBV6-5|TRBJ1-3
TGTGCCAGCAGTTATAGCCGCCTTATAGGGGCTGGAAACACCATATATTTT
CASSYSRLIGAGNTIYF
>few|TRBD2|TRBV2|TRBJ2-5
TGTGCCAGCAAAAGGACTAGCGGGGGAGAGACCCAGTACTTC
CASKRTSGGETQYF
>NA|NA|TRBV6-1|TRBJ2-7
TGTGCCAGCAGTGAGTACAGGGGAGGGAACGAGCAGTACTTC
CASSEYRGGNEQYF
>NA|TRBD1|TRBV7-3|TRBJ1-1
TGTGCCAGCAGCTTATCCCGGGACAGCGCTGAAGCTTTCTTT
CASSLSRDSAEAFF
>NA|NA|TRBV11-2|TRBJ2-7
TGTGCCAGCAGCCCCTTGGCAGGGGGGTACTCCTACGAGCAGTACTTC
CASSPLAGGYSYEQYF
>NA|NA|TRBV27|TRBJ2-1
TGTGCCAGCAGTTCGGGGGCAGGTCCGAGCTCCTACAATGAGCAGTTCTTC
CASSSGAGPSSYNEQFF
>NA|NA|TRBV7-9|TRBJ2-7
TGTGCCAGCAGCTTAGCGGGAGGCGTTAACGAGCAGTACTTC
CASSLAGGVNEQYF
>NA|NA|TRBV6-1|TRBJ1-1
TGTGCCAGCAGTCCCCGTGGGGGGACCTATGAAGCTTTCTTT
CASSPRGGTYEAFF
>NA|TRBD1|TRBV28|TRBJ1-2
TGTGCCAGCAGTGACGGGACAGGCTATGGCTACACCTTC
CASSDGTGYGYTF
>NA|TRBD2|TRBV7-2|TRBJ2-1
TGTGCCAGCAGCCTCGGCGGGAGCTACAATGAGCAGTTCTTC
CASSLGGSYNEQFF
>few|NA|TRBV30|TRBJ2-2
TGTGCCTGGGACGACGAGGGTACCGGGGAGCTGTTTTTT
CAWDDEGTGELFF
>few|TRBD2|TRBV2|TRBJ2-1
TGTGCCAGCAGGGGAGGGGATGAGCAGTTCTTC
CASRGGDEQFF
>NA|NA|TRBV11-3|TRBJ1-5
TGTGCCAGCAGCTTAGATTCCAATCAGCCCCAGCATTTT
CASSLDSNQPQHF
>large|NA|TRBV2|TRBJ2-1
TGTGCCAGCAGTGCCGGACAGTTCGATGAGCAGTTCTTC
CASSAGQFDEQFF
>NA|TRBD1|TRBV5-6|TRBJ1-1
TGTGCCAGCACGACAGGGTCCAGAACAGGTGAAGCTTTCTTT
CASTTGSRTGEAFF
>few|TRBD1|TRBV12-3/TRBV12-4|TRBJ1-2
TGTGCCAGCAGTTGGACAGGGACCTATGGCTACACCTTC
CASSWTGTYGYTF
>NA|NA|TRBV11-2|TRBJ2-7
TGTGCCAGCAGCTTTTTTCCAGGGAGCTACGAGCAGTACTTC
CASSFFPGSYEQYF